Shown below are 27 T cell receptor beta chains from a single sample sequenced in a study of T-cell reconstitution after alpha-beta-depleted transplantation in children. Unique molecular identifiers tagged the TCRbeta library. TCRdb called the PCR reads again in MiXCR, with one record for every CDR3 protein. This table holds 450,000 to 550,000 distinct CDR3 sequences, about an eighth found once. The starting material was PBMCs, mostly from graft donor cells, obtained 180 days after TCRalphabeta/CD19-depleted stem cell transplant. These receptors were obtained from a female patient aged 2-9 years who had a stem cell transplant for aplastic anemia, so the T cells may come from the graft donor.

This chain uses TRBV5-1 with TRBJ1-2; possibly TRBD1 for D (6 bases). Per the germline V gene, CDR1 is SGHRS and CDR2 is YFSETQ. The V end lost 4 bases, the J end lost 8 bases, and 21 bases lay between the germline ends. The CDR3 is made up of 15 amino acids. The CDR3 nucleotides are TGCGCCAGCAGCCCCGGGGCAGGGGAATCTGACGGCTACACCTTC. Encoded protein: CASSPGAGESDGYTF. Using reference TRBV5-1 and TRBJ1-2 for the parts outside the CDR3, the full variable domain is KAGVTQTPRYLIKTRGQQVTLSCSPISGHRSVSWYQQTPGQGLQFLFEYFSETQRNKGNFPGRFSGRQFSNSRSEMNVSTLELGDSALYLCASSPGAGESDGYTFGSGTRLTVV.

The V and J genes are TRBV12-3 or TRBV12-4 and TRBJ2-1; the match to TRBD2 covers 11 bases. The CDR3 extends over 16 amino acids. Trimming took 2 bases from V and 8 from J; bases not matched to a gene: 8. CDR3 nucleotide sequence: TGTGCCAGCAGTTTATTTAGCGGGGGGGAGGACGATGAGCAGTTCTTC. Its translation: CASSLFSGGEDDEQFF.

This sequence joins TRBV11-1 and TRBJ2-5; D might be TRBD1 or TRBD2, each matching 5 bases. Germline lookup yields CDR1 SGHAT and CDR2 FQDESV (reference sequence). Trimming pared 1 base from V and 0 bases from J, leaving 9 bases between. The CDR3 runs 15 residues. The CDR3 loop is CASSLGGTDQETQYF. In nucleotides, the CDR3 is TGTGCCAGCAGCTTAGGAGGGACCGACCAAGAGACCCAGTACTTC.

This clonotype was picked up a small number of times. CDR3 bases: TGTGCCAGCAGTCGAAGCGGAAACTACGAGCAGTACGTC. Encoded protein: CASSRSGNYEQYV. The V gene is TRBV7-9, the J gene TRBJ2-7; D may be TRBD2 (5 bases). CDR3 length equals 13 residues. V shed 6 bases and J shed 3 bases, with 12 bases lying between them. Germline-derived CDR1 and CDR2 are SEHNR and FQNEAQ (reference sequence).

This clonotype was found many times. The chain employs TRBV29-1 and TRBJ2-7; 8 positions match TRBD1. Looked up from germline, CDR1 is SQVTM and CDR2 is ANQGSEA. The CDR3 is 14 residues long. V shed 6 bases and J 4 bases; nucleotides not matched to a gene: 11. CDR3 protein: CSVEGGQAMYEQYV. Here the CDR3 DNA reads TGCAGCGTCGAGGGGGGACAGGCGATGTACGAGCAGTACGTC.

In its sample, this clonotype was seen a few times. The V gene is TRBV4-3, the J gene TRBJ2-1, with 8 bases matching TRBD2. V lost 1 base to trimming and J lost 8 bases; unmatched junction nucleotides: 10. This CDR3 is 16 amino acids long. Germline CDR1 is LGHNA and CDR2 is YSLEER. CDR3 nucleotide sequence: TGCGCCAGCAGCCAAGTCCCGGGACTAGGGGCGGATGAGCAGTTCTTC. Amino acid sequence: CASSQVPGLGADEQFF.

This chain joins TRBV28 and TRBJ1-4; 7 bases fit TRBD1. CDR1 is MDHEN, CDR2 SYDVKM, per germline. J lost 7 bases, V lost 6 bases, and 2 bases had no gene match. The CDR3 length is 12 residues. CDR3 loop: CASRTGFEKLFF. CDR3 sequence (DNA): TGTGCCAGCAGGACAGGGTTTGAAAAACTGTTTTTT.

The sample holds a few counts of this clonotype. DNA of the CDR3: TGTGCCAGCAGCATCGGACAGGGTGAGCAGTTCTTC. Encoded protein: CASSIGQGEQFF. The chain joins TRBV7-9 to TRBJ2-1, with TRBD1 matching over 8 bases. The V segment lost 5 bases and the J segment 9 bases; nucleotides outside the gene matches: 3. Germline CDR1 is SEHNR and CDR2 is FQNEAQ (reference sequence). The CDR3 is 12 residues long.

The V call is TRBV19, the J call TRBJ2-2; D is unresolved. In germline, CDR1 is LNHDA, CDR2 SQIVND (reference sequence). CDR3 length: 15 amino acids. Deletions cut 4 bases from V and 3 bases from J, with 12 bases between. The CDR3 region is CASSTFQRHTGELFF. CDR3 in DNA: TGTGCCAGTAGTACGTTCCAACGGCACACCGGGGAGCTGTTTTTT.

V usage is TRBV12-3 or TRBV12-4 and J usage is TRBJ1-5; D unresolved. V was clipped by 6 bases and J by 5 bases, with 2 bases between them. CDR3 length: 10 amino acids. CDR3 residues: CASSYQPQHF. The CDR3, as DNA: TGTGCCAGCAGCTATCAGCCCCAGCATTTT.

This clonotype was seen repeatedly, ten times or more. This chain links TRBV7-2 with TRBJ2-5; 9 bases agree with TRBD2. This CDR3 spans 15 amino acids. Germline V CDR1 and CDR2: SGHTA, FQGNSA. Trimming removed 5 bases from V and 5 bases from J; junction bases left unmatched: 9. In DNA form, the CDR3 reads TGTGCCAGCAGCATTCAAGCGGGAGGTCGGGAGACCCAGTACTTC. This sequence encodes CASSIQAGGRETQYF.

The chain uses TRBV19 and TRBJ2-2, with TRBD1 matching over 7 bases. CDR3 length: 16 residues. Looked up from germline, CDR1 is LNHDA and CDR2 is SQIVND (reference sequence). The trim removed 5 bases at V and 1 base at J, leaving 7 bases unmatched. CDR3 coding DNA: TGTGCCAGTAGTGCCCCGGGACAGATGAACACCGGGGAGCTGTTTTTT. It encodes CASSAPGQMNTGELFF.

This clonotype was observed at least ten times. This sequence joins TRBV2 and TRBJ2-1; D not resolved. The germline V gene encodes CDR1 SNHLY and CDR2 FYNNEI. Trimming stripped 4 bases from V and 6 bases from J, with 1 base between. There are 10 residues in the CDR3. CDR3 residues: CASSANEQFF. CDR3 DNA sequence: TGTGCCAGCAGTGCCAATGAGCAGTTCTTC.

This clonotype has more than one count but fewer than ten. The chain uses TRBV6-4 and TRBJ2-3; possibly TRBD2 for D (6 bases). With 3 bases removed from V and 1 base from J, the gap between germline ends came to 11 bases. The CDR3 covers 15 residues. CDR1 is MRHNA and CDR2 is SNTAGT in the germline V gene. CDR3 nucleotides: TGTGCCAGCAGTGAAGGAGGGAGAGGCACAGATACGCAGTATTTT. Translating it yields CASSEGGRGTDTQYF.

The genes are TRBV19 and TRBJ2-5; D gene unclear. V lost 5 bases and J lost 3, with 7 bases in between. Germline CDR1 reads LNHDA; CDR2 reads SQIVND (reference sequence). This CDR3 spans 12 amino acids. The CDR3 spells CASSPQEETQYF. CDR3 nucleotides: TGTGCCAGTAGTCCACAAGAAGAGACCCAGTACTTC.

The chain uses TRBV3-1 and TRBJ2-7, with 7 nucleotides matching TRBD1. Germline V lookup: CDR1 LGHDT, CDR2 YNNKEL (reference sequence). Germline trimming cut 4 bases from V and 5 bases from J; bases unmatched to any gene: 14. The CDR3 consists of 16 residues. In nucleotides, the CDR3 is TGTGCCAGCAGCCCACGCCTGAGGGGGACAGCCAACGAGCAGTACTTC. It yields the protein CASSPRLRGTANEQYF.

On this clonotype: This sequence may be a read error, since a much larger clone differs from it by one base. The rearrangement joins TRBV15 to TRBJ2-5; 7 bases agree with TRBD1. The CDR3 length is 17 residues. Germline CDR1 reads LNHNV; CDR2 reads YYDKDF (reference sequence). CDR3: CATSRPPKQRGQETQDF. The CDR3 region has the DNA TGTGCCACCAGCAGGCCACCCAAGCAAAGGGGGCAAGAGACCCAGGACTTC.

The chain is built from TRBV9 and TRBJ2-1, with 7 bases identical to TRBD2. V was pared by 4 bases and J by 5 bases, with 6 bases of the junction left unmatched. Germline CDR1 and CDR2: SGDLS and YYNGEE. This CDR3 has 14 amino acids. In DNA form, the CDR3 reads TGTGCCAGCAGCCCAGAGCGGGGCCACAATGAGCAGTTCTTC. Encoded protein: CASSPERGHNEQFF.

This clonotype was found a few times. V is TRBV12-3 or TRBV12-4 and J is TRBJ2-3; 7 bases are a match to TRBD2. J gave up 5 bases and V 5 bases, and 7 bases lay outside the gene matches. CDR3 length: 14 residues. CDR3 loop: CASSRTRARDTQYF. CDR3 DNA: TGTGCCAGCAGTCGGACTAGGGCAAGAGATACGCAGTATTTT.

This sequence joins TRBV9 and TRBJ2-7; possibly TRBD1 or TRBD2 for D (5 bases each). The CDR3 loop spans 14 amino acids. V was cut by 3 bases and J by 0 bases, with 10 bases left in between. The germline CDR1 and CDR2 sequences are SGDLS and YYNGEE. Here the CDR3 DNA reads TGTGCCAGCAGCGAGGGGACGAGCTCCTACGAGCAGTACGTC. Amino acids: CASSEGTSSYEQYV.

This rearrangement joins TRBV12-3 or TRBV12-4 to TRBJ2-1, with 9 bases identical to TRBD2. The V segment lost 2 bases and the J segment 0 bases; nucleotides outside the gene matches: 8. This CDR3 comprises 18 residues. CDR3 bases: TGTGCCAGCAGTTTAATCGGACTAGCGTCGAGCTCCTACAATGAGCAGTTCTTC. This codes for CASSLIGLASSSYNEQFF.

This clonotype was counted only a few times. This chain joins TRBV2 and TRBJ1-3; TRBD1 is a possible D gene (5 bases). V gave up 6 bases and J gave up 0 bases, with 9 bases separating them. The CDR3 runs to 14 residues. Per the germline V gene, CDR1 is SNHLY and CDR2 is FYNNEI. CDR3: CASRQGGSGNTIYF. DNA for the CDR3: TGTGCCAGCAGGCAGGGTGGCTCTGGAAACACCATATATTTT.

This chain connects TRBV5-6 to TRBJ1-5, with TRBD1 matching over 11 bases. Germline CDR1 is SGHDT and CDR2 is YYEEEE. V was clipped by 6 bases and J by 3 bases; unmatched bases: 11. CDR3 length: 17 amino acids. The CDR3, as DNA: TGTGCCAGCACCACCATAAGGACAGGGGGCGACAATCAGCCCCAGCATTTT. Protein sequence: CASTTIRTGGDNQPQHF.

This clonotype was found many times. This sequence joins TRBV12-3 or TRBV12-4 and TRBJ2-5; D is tentatively TRBD1 or TRBD2 (5 bases each). The CDR3 sequence is 14 residues long. V was trimmed by 2 bases and J by 6 bases, leaving 13 bases between them. DNA of the CDR3: TGTGCCAGCAGTTTAAGGGCAGGGAGTCAGACCCAGTACTTC. Amino acids: CASSLRAGSQTQYF.

This clonotype was observed a few times. The chain carries TRBV27 and TRBJ2-5, with D perhaps matching TRBD1 or TRBD2 (7 bases each). The germline gives CDR1 MNHEY, CDR2 SMNVEV (reference sequence). The length of the CDR3 is 14 residues. Trimming removed 6 bases at V and 6 bases at J, with 17 bases between. The chain's CDR3 is CASRPETGTKTQYF. The CDR3 DNA follows: TGTGCCAGCAGGCCGGAGACAGGGACTAAGACCCAGTACTTC.

This clonotype came up many times. This chain uses TRBV3-1 with TRBJ2-2, with D possibly TRBD2 on 5 matching bases. Trimming removed 1 base from V and 7 bases from J, with 16 bases in between. Germline CDR1 LGHDT, CDR2 YNNKEL (reference sequence). The CDR3 extends over 16 amino acids. The CDR3 sequence: CASSQAGAARGGELFF. For the CDR3, the DNA is TGTGCCAGCAGCCAAGCCGGAGCGGCCCGGGGCGGGGAGCTGTTTTTT.

This clonotype was seen a few times. The gene calls are TRBV29-1 and TRBJ2-1; D is unresolved. This CDR3 has 12 amino acids. CDR1 is SQVTM, CDR2 ANQGSEA, per germline. Trimming removed 4 bases from V and 7 bases from J, with 11 bases in between. Here the CDR3 DNA reads TGCAGCGTTGGTGCCAGTATAAATGAGCAGTTCTTC. Amino acid sequence: CSVGASINEQFF.